Shown below are 19 T cell receptor beta chains from a single sample sequenced in a study of regulatory T cells in long-lasting Graves disease. Arm-PCR of CDR3 regions and iRepertoire HTBI primers were the basis on which TCR beta libraries were built. Each CDR3 protein gets one entry after TCRdb re-called the multiplex PCR reads with MiXCR. The profile shows fewer than 550,000 distinct CDR3 sequences, roughly 21% of them singletons. The time point here: persistent/refractory GD, antithyroid drugs over 5 years with positive TRAb. PBMCs provided the RNA from which the TCR library was made. The specimen was peripheral blood mononuclear cells (PBMCs), collected when the disease was refractory, from a patient treated with antithyroid drugs. The receptors were sampled from a female donor with Graves disease.

This clonotype was counted at least ten times. This rearrangement joins TRBV30 to TRBJ1-1, with D uncertain. Trimming shortened V by 3 bases and J by 7 bases, and 9 bases separated the two germline ends. The germline gives CDR1 GTSNPN, CDR2 SVGIG (reference sequence). This CDR3 has 11 residues. Here the CDR3 reads CAWSFAIEAFF. The CDR3 DNA sequence: TGTGCCTGGAGCTTCGCCATTGAAGCTTTCTTT.

This clonotype was seen repeatedly, ten times or more. The genes are TRBV28 and TRBJ1-6; D might be TRBD1 (5 bases). Trimming removed 8 bases at V and 9 bases at J, with 11 bases between. CDR1 and CDR2 (germline): MDHEN, SYDVKM. This CDR3 is built from 12 residues. CDR3 protein: CASRPGSSPLHF. CDR3 bases: TGTGCCAGCCGACCAGGGAGTTCACCCCTCCACTTT.

The gene calls are TRBV19 and TRBJ1-1; 7 bases line up with TRBD1. The V gene's germline CDR1 is LNHDA and CDR2 SQIVND (reference sequence). This CDR3 has 13 amino acids. Trimming took 5 bases from V and 5 from J; bases not matched to a gene: 5. The CDR3 here is CASSDTGATEAFF. The CDR3 coding sequence is TGTGCCAGTAGTGATACAGGGGCGACTGAAGCTTTCTTT.

This clonotype has only a few counts. The chain employs TRBV9 and TRBJ2-1, with D uncertain. This CDR3 has 15 amino acids. Per germline, CDR1 SGDLS and CDR2 YYNGEE. The V end lost 3 bases, the J end lost 0 bases, and 10 bases lay between the germline ends. The CDR3 coding sequence is TGTGCCAGCAGCGACGCGGCGAGCTCCTACAATGAGCAGTTCTTC. Translation gives CASSDAASSYNEQFF. The full variable domain, with the rest looked up from reference TRBV9 and TRBJ2-1, is DSGVTQTPKHLITATGQRVTLRCSPRSGDLSVYWYQQSLDQGLQFLIQYYNGEERAKGNILERFSAQQFPDLHSELNLSSLELGDSALYFCASSDAASSYNEQFFGPGTRLTVL.

The chain has TRBV7-2 and TRBJ1-2, with D possibly matching TRBD1 (5 bases). The CDR3 runs 14 residues. Trimming cost V 5 bases and J 8 bases, with 18 bases left between them. The germline gives CDR1 SGHTA, CDR2 FQGNSA. The DNA for the CDR3 is TGTGCCAGCAGCCTCCGCAGGGAGGGGCGAGGCTACACCTTC. Translating it yields CASSLRREGRGYTF.

The chain combines TRBV4-1 with TRBJ2-7; 10 nucleotides match TRBD1. Unmatched junction bases numbered 7, after V lost 4 bases and J lost 4 bases. The V gene's germline CDR1 is MGHRA and CDR2 YSYEKL. The CDR3 consists of 15 residues. CDR3 protein: CASSRSGTGAYEQYF. The CDR3 region has the DNA TGCGCCAGCAGCCGGTCGGGGACAGGGGCGTACGAGCAGTACTTC.

Written as DNA, the CDR3 is TGTGCCAGCAGTTCAAAATCAAGGGAGAGGAGGGAAAAACTGTTTTTT. It encodes CASSSKSRERREKLFF. The chain carries TRBV6-2 or TRBV6-3 and TRBJ1-4, with D uncertain. Germline assignment: CDR1 MNHEY and CDR2 SVGEGT. The CDR3 loop spans 16 amino acids. Trimming took 4 bases from V and 8 from J, leaving 20 bases between them.

In its sample, this clonotype was seen many times. This chain links TRBV28 with TRBJ1-6; D is possibly TRBD1 (6 bases). CDR1 and CDR2 from the germline V gene are MDHEN and SYDVKM. The V end was cut by 5 bases, the J end by 3 bases, with 14 bases between. This CDR3 contains 16 residues. Here the CDR3 DNA reads TGTGCCAGCAGTCCATCCACAGGGAACTATAATTCACCCCTCCACTTT. Protein: CASSPSTGNYNSPLHF.

This clonotype was seen many times. V usage is TRBV6-1 and J usage is TRBJ2-5; a possible D gene is TRBD1 (6 bases). The length of the CDR3 is 15 residues. V dropped 6 bases and J dropped 2 bases, with 16 bases sitting between them. The germline V gene encodes CDR1 MNHNS and CDR2 SASEGT. The CDR3: CASRTGTGNQETQYF. The DNA for the CDR3 is TGTGCCAGCAGGACTGGCACAGGGAATCAAGAGACCCAGTACTTC.

This clonotype was seen many times. The V call is TRBV7-9, the J call TRBJ2-2; 7 bases line up with TRBD1. V was clipped by 0 bases and J by 3 bases; unmatched bases: 4. The CDR3 is made up of 16 amino acids. Looked up from germline, CDR1 is SEHNR and CDR2 is FQNEAQ (reference sequence). This CDR3 is CASSLAGGSDTGELFF. The DNA for the CDR3 is TGTGCCAGCAGCTTAGCAGGGGGCAGTGACACCGGGGAGCTGTTTTTT.

This clonotype was detected only a few times. CDR3 sequence: CASSYGGTYRSGANVLTF. The CDR3 coding sequence is TGTGCCAGCAGTTACGGGGGGACATATCGCTCTGGGGCCAACGTCCTGACTTTC. The chain employs TRBV6-5 and TRBJ2-6; D is possibly TRBD1 or TRBD2 (6 bases each). CDR1 and CDR2 (germline): MNHEY, SVGAGI. V shed 2 bases and J shed 0 bases, with 14 bases lying between them. This CDR3 comprises 18 residues.

There are a few counts of this clonotype. The rearrangement uses TRBV25-1 and TRBJ2-3, with D perhaps matching TRBD2 (6 bases). Trimming left V 4 bases short and J 5 bases short, with 7 bases between. The CDR3 contains 12 residues. Germline V gene lookup returns CDR1 MGHDK and CDR2 SYGVNS. CDR3 amino acids: CASSGGGDTQYF. CDR3 sequence (DNA): TGTGCCAGCAGTGGGGGAGGAGATACGCAGTATTTT.

The V call is TRBV7-9, the J call TRBJ2-4; D gene uncertain. The germline V and J ends were trimmed by 10 bases and 0 bases, with 7 bases remaining between them. CDR1 SEHNR and CDR2 FQNEAQ come from the germline V gene (reference sequence). The CDR3 runs to 12 residues. Here the CDR3 DNA reads TGTGCCACAAACCCAGCCAAAAACATTCAGTACTTC. It translates to CATNPAKNIQYF.

The chain employs TRBV11-2 and TRBJ2-7; D might be TRBD2 (6 bases). The CDR3 sequence is 16 residues long. V lost 5 bases to trimming and J lost 0 bases, with 17 bases between them. Per germline, CDR1 SGHAT and CDR2 FQNNGV. The CDR3 here is CASSPSGALSSYEQYF. The CDR3 DNA reads as TGTGCCAGCAGCCCCTCGGGAGCCTTGAGCTCCTACGAGCAGTACTTC.

There are many counts of this clonotype. As DNA, the CDR3 is TGCAGCATTAAACAGGGGGCTACTAATGAAAAACTGTTTTTT. Protein product: CSIKQGATNEKLFF. V usage is TRBV29-1 and J usage is TRBJ1-4, with 9 bases matching TRBD1. V lost 8 bases, J lost 2 bases, and 6 bases stayed unmatched. CDR1 SQVTM and CDR2 ANQGSEA come from the germline V gene. CDR3 size: 14 residues.

This clonotype was seen ten or more times. This chain joins TRBV28 and TRBJ2-7; D not resolved. V shed 5 bases and J shed 0 bases, with 11 bases lying between them. This CDR3 is built from 14 residues. Germline V CDR1 and CDR2: MDHEN, SYDVKM. The CDR3 reads CASSVSSASYEQYF. The CDR3 DNA reads TGTGCCAGCAGTGTGTCTAGTGCCTCCTACGAGCAGTACTTC.

The gene calls are TRBV2 and TRBJ1-6, with D uncertain. Trimming removed 5 bases at V and 0 bases at J, with 17 bases between. CDR3 length: 18 amino acids. The germline V gene encodes CDR1 SNHLY and CDR2 FYNNEI. The CDR3 nucleotides read TGTGCCAGCAGTATACCTATGGGCGTGAGCTCCTATAATTCACCCCTCCACTTT. It codes for CASSIPMGVSSYNSPLHF.

The chain uses TRBV5-1 and TRBJ2-7; D is perhaps TRBD1 or TRBD2 (5 bases each). V was pared by 0 bases and J by 3 bases, with 13 bases between. The CDR3 runs to 15 residues. CDR1 is SGHRS, CDR2 YFSETQ, per germline. CDR3 nucleotide sequence: TGCGCCAGCAGCTTGGCCGGGACGCCACTCTACGAGCAGTACTTC. Translating it yields CASSLAGTPLYEQYF.

V is TRBV4-1 and J is TRBJ1-5; a weak D match, TRBD1 (6 bases). V shed 2 bases and J shed 1 base, with 9 bases lying between them. The germline CDR1 and CDR2 sequences are MGHRA and YSYEKL. The CDR3 covers 15 residues. The CDR3 spells CASSQKGDSNQPQHF. Here the CDR3 DNA reads TGCGCCAGCAGCCAAAAGGGGGACAGCAATCAGCCCCAGCATTTT.